This TCR beta chain was sequenced during a study of a mutant IDH1 vaccine in newly diagnosed glioma. Across the whole study: The study started vaccination 4-6 weeks after radiotherapy alone, or with temozolomide cycles. Study-level results: Shifts in the top peripheral T cell clonotypes seemed unrelated to pseudoprogression. Most patients, about 93%, showed vaccine-induced immune responses.

Profiled with immunoSEQ multiplex PCR; TCRdb holds only in-frame clones, not every one. The table records around 76,000 clones, 85% of them present only once. CDR1 is SGHKS and CDR2 is YYEKEE in the germline V gene (reference sequence). The CDR3 has 13 residues. V was clipped by 4 bases and J by 6 bases; unmatched bases: 3. The sample's time point: week 23, last vaccination. In every dose of vaccine, 300 ug of mutant IDH1 20-mer peptide was given alongside topical imiquimod. As concerns this clone: Antigen specificity is unknown.

The material sequenced was PBMCs, taken from a glioma patient whose treatment included an IDH1 peptide vaccine. The receptor was derived from a woman aged 45-60 years with glioma. This chain connects TRBV5-5 to TRBJ2-2; TRBD1 matches 7 bases. The CDR3 region is CASSETGAGELFF. The CDR3 region has the DNA TGTGCCAGCAGCGAAACAGGGGCCGGGGAGCTGTTTTTT.